This T cell receptor beta chain derives from a study of blood T cell repertoires in COVID-19. Study-level background: COVID-19 samples, acute and convalescent, were from the United States, Italy and Spain. T cells, B-cell-depleted T cells, or PBMCs provided the cDNA or gDNA that served as material.

Generated by immunoSEQ multiplex PCR, the TCRdb table keeps only in-frame clones and is missing some. The profile shows some 170,000 clones, 75% to 90% of them singletons. Trimming at V came to 2 bases and at J to 4 bases, leaving 6 bases not matched to a gene. The CDR3 is made up of 14 amino acids. Germline-derived CDR1 and CDR2 are SQVTM and ANQGSEA. The genes are TRBV29-1 and TRBJ1-2, with 8 bases identical to TRBD1. Sequenced input: peripheral blood. The sequence came from a woman aged 55-70 years with acute or convalescent COVID-19. As DNA, the CDR3 is TGCAGCGTTGAACGGCAGGGGGCTTCCTATGGCTACACCTTC. Translation gives CSVERQGASYGYTF. The whole variable domain, remainder taken from reference TRBV29-1 and TRBJ1-2, is SAVISQKPSRDICQRGTSLTIQCQVDSQVTMMFWYRQQPGQSLTLIATANQGSEATYESGFVIDKFPISRPNLTFSTLTVSNMSPEDSSIYLCSVERQGASYGYTFGSGTRLTVV.